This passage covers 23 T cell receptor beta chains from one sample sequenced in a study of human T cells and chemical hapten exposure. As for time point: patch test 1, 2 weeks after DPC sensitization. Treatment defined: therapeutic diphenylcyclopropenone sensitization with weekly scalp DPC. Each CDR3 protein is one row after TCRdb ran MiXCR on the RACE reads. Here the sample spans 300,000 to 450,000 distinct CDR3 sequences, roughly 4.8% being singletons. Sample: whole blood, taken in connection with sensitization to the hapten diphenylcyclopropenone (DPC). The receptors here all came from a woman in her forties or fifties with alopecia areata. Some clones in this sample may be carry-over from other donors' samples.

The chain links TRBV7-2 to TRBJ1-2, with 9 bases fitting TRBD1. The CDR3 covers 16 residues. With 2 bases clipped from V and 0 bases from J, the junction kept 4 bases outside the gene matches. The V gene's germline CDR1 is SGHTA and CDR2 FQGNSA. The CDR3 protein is CASSLTGGDSNYGYTF. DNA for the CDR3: TGTGCCAGCAGCTTAACAGGGGGCGACTCTAACTATGGCTACACCTTC.

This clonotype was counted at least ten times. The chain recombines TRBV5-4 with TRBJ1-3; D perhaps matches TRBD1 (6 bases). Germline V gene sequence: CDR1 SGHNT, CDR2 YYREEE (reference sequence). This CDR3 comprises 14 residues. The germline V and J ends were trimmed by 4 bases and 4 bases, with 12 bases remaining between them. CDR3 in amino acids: CASSPRGGGNTIYF. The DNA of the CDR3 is TGTGCCAGCAGCCCCCGAGGGGGAGGAAACACCATATATTTT.

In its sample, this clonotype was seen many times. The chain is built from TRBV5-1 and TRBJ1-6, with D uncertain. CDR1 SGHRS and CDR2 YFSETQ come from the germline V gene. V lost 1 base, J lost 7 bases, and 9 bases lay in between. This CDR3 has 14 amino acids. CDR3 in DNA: TGCGCCAGCAGCTTGCGGGAGCAAAATTCACCCCTCCACTTT. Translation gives CASSLREQNSPLHF.

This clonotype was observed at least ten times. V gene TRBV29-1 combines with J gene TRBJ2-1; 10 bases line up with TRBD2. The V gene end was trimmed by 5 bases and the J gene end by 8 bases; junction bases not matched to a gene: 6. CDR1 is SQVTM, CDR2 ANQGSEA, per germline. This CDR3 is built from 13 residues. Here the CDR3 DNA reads TGCAGCGTTAGCGGGGGGGCCGGGTATGAGCAGTTCTTC. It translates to CSVSGGAGYEQFF.

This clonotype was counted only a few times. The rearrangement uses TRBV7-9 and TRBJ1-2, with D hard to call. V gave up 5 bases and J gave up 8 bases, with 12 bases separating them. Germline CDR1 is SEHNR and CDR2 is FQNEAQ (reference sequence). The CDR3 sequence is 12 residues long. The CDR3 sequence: CASSPRHRGYTF. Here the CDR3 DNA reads TGTGCCAGCAGCCCCCGGCATCGAGGCTACACCTTC.

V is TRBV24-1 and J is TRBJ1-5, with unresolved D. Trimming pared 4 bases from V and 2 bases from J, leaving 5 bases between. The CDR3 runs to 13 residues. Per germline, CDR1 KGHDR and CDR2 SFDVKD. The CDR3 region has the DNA TGTGCCACCAGTGAGAGGGGCAATCAGCCCCAGCATTTT. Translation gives CATSERGNQPQHF.

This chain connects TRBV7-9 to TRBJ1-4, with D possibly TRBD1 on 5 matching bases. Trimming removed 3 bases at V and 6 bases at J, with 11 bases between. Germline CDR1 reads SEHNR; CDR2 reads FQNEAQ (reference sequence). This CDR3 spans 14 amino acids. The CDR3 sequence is CASSLQAGHEKLFF. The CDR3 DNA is TGTGCCAGCAGCTTGCAGGCGGGGCATGAAAAACTGTTTTTT.

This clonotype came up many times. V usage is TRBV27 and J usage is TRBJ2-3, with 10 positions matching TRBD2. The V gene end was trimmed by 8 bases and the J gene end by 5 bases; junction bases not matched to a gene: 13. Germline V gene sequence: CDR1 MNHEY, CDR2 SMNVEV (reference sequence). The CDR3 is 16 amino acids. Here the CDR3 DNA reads TGTGCCAGCGGCGGTTTAGCGGGGGGCCTGGGAGATACGCAGTATTTT. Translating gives CASGGLAGGLGDTQYF.

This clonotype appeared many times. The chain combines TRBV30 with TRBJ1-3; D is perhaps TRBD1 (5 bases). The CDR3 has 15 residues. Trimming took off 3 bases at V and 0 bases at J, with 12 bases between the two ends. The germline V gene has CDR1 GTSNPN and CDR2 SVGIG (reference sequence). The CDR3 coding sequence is TGTGCCTGGAGCAGGGACTCCGGCTCTGGAAACACCATATATTTT. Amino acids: CAWSRDSGSGNTIYF.

CDR3 DNA: TGTGCCAGTAGTAACCCCGCGGCCCTACACTATGGCTACACCTTC. Its protein is CASSNPAALHYGYTF. The chain joins TRBV19 to TRBJ1-2; D is unclear. Deletions cut 4 bases from V and 3 bases from J, with 15 bases between. The length of the CDR3 is 15 residues. Looked up from germline, CDR1 is LNHDA and CDR2 is SQIVND (reference sequence).

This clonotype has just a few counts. The CDR3 loop is CASSVEVGDSPLHF. Written as DNA, the CDR3 is TGTGCCAGCAGCGTAGAAGTGGGGGATTCACCCCTCCACTTT. The V gene is TRBV9, the J gene TRBJ1-6, with D tentatively TRBD1 (5 bases). The V and J ends lost 0 bases and 8 bases respectively, with 9 bases between them. There are 14 residues in the CDR3. CDR1 is SGDLS, CDR2 YYNGEE, per germline.

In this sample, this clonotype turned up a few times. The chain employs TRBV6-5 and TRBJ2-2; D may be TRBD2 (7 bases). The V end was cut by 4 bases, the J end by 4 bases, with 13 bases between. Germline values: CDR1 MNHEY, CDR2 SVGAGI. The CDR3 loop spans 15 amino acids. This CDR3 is CASSFNGGLTGELFF. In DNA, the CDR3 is TGTGCCAGCAGTTTTAACGGGGGGCTCACCGGGGAGCTGTTTTTT.

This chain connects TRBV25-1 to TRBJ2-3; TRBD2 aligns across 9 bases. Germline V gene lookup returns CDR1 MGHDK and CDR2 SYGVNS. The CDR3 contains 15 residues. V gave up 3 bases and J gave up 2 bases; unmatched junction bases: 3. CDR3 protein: CASSESGGLTDTQYF. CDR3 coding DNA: TGTGCCAGCAGTGAGAGCGGGGGGCTCACAGATACGCAGTATTTT.

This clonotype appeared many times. The CDR3 DNA follows: TGTGCCAGCAGCAAAGCAAATCTGAGCTCCTACGAGCAGTACTTC. This translates into CASSKANLSSYEQYF. The chain has TRBV21-1 and TRBJ2-7. TRBV21-1 is recorded as a pseudogene. This CDR3 is built from 15 residues.

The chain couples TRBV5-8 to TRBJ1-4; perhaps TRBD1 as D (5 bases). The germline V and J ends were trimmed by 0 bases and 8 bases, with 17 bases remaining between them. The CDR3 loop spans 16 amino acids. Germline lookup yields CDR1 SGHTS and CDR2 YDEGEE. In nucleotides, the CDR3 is TGTGCCAGCAGCTTGGAATTAGGGGCGAGGGAAGAAAAACTGTTTTTT. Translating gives CASSLELGAREEKLFF.

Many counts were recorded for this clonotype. CDR3 region: CASSLAVGPYEQYF. CDR3 DNA: TGTGCCAGCAGCTTAGCTGTGGGGCCCTACGAGCAGTACTTC. The chain links TRBV7-6 to TRBJ2-7, with a possible D match to TRBD1 (5 bases). Germline V gene sequence: CDR1 SGHVS, CDR2 FNYEAQ. V dropped 0 bases and J dropped 2 bases, with 8 bases sitting between them. The CDR3 consists of 14 residues.

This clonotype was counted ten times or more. The CDR3 bases are TGTGCCAGCTCCAGTCCCAGGGGTGAAAAACTGTTTTTT. This translates into CASSSPRGEKLFF. V and J are TRBV7-6 and TRBJ1-4; weak D call: TRBD1 (6 bases). This CDR3 comprises 13 residues. The V gene lost 8 bases and the J gene lost 7 bases, with 14 bases spanning the gap. The V gene's germline CDR1 is SGHVS and CDR2 FNYEAQ.

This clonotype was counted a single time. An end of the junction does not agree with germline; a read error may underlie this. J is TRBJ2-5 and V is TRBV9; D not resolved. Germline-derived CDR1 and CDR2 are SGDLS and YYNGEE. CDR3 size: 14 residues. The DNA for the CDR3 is TGTACCAGCAGCGTAGGGCTACTGGGAGAGACCCAGTACTTC. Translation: CTSSVGLLGETQYF.

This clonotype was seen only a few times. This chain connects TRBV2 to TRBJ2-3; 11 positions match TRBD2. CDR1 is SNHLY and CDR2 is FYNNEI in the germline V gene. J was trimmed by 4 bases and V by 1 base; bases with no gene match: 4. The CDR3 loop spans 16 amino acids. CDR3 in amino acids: CASSEELAGAADTQYF. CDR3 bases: TGTGCCAGCAGTGAAGAACTAGCGGGAGCGGCAGATACGCAGTATTTT.

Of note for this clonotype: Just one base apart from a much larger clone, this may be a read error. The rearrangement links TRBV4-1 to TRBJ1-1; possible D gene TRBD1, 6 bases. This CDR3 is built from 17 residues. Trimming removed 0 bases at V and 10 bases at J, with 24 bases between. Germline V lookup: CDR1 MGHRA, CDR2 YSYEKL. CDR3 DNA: TGCGCCAGCAGCCAAGAGGGCAGGGCCGACCCCAGGGGTGTAGCTTTCTTT. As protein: CASSQEGRADPRGVAFF.

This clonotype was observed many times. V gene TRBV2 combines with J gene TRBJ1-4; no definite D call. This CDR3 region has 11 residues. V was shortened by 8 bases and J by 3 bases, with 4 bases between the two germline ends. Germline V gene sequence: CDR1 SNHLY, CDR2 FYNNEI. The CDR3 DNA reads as TGTGCCAGCTGTTCTAATGAAAAACTGTTTTTT. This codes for CASCSNEKLFF.

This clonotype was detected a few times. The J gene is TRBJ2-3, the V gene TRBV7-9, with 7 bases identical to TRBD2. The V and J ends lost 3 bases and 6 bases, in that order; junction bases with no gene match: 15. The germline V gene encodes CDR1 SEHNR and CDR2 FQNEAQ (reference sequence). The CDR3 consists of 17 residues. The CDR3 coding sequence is TGTGCCAGCAGCTTCGGGCTAGCGGAGGGCCCAGGGGATACGCAGTATTTT. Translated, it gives CASSFGLAEGPGDTQYF.

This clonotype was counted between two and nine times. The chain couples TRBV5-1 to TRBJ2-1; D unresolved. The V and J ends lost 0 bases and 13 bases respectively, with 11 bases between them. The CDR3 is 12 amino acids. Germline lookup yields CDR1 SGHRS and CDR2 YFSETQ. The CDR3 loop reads CASSLGPSPQFF. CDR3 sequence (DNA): TGCGCCAGCAGCTTGGGTCCGAGCCCTCAGTTCTTC.